These T cell receptor beta chains were read from a single sample in a study of blood T cell repertoires in COVID-19. Data came from immunoSEQ multiplex PCR; TCRdb stores just in-frame clones and leaves some out. The sample comprises around 180,000 clones, over 75% of which are singletons, and more than 2.5% rests with the top ten. Sequenced sample: peripheral blood. Receptor source: a man aged 55 to 70 with acute or convalescent COVID-19. Each CDR3 is given with its conserved first and last residue. A D gene is named only where the DNA matches it firmly. Clone size appears in some rows only: once, few, many, or a class for an expanded clone.

j_call clone_size v_call d_call cdr3_nt cdr3_aa
TRBJ2-7 NA TRBV13 TRBD2 TGTGCCAGCAGCTCCGGACTAGCGGCGGCCGAGCAGTACTTC CASSSGLAAAEQYF
TRBJ2-7 NA TRBV7-9 TRBD1 TGTGCCAGCAGCTGGGGACAGGGTAACGAGCAGTACTTC CASSWGQGNEQYF
TRBJ2-2 NA TRBV28 TRBD2 TGTGCCAGCACCAGACTAGGGAGGGATTCCGGGGAGCTGTTTTTT CASTRLGRDSGELFF
TRBJ2-5 NA TRBV27 NA TGTGCCAGCAGCCGGCGGGGACTCCAAGAGACCCAGTACTTC CASSRRGLQETQYF
TRBJ2-7 NA TRBV9 TRBD2 TGTGCCAGCAGCGGAGGGACTAGCGGGAGTCGCGAGCAGTACTTC CASSGGTSGSREQYF
TRBJ1-1 NA TRBV7-9 NA TGTGCCAGCAGCTCTGAGGTCGTTGACACTGAAGCTTTCTTT CASSSEVVDTEAFF
TRBJ1-5 NA TRBV28 NA TGTGCCAGCAGTTTATTTGGACAAAACAATCAGCCCCAGCATTTT CASSLFGQNNQPQHF
TRBJ2-7 NA TRBV5-4 TRBD1 TGTGCCAGCAGCGACGGGACAGGTTTTGGTGAGCAGTACTTC CASSDGTGFGEQYF
TRBJ2-7 NA TRBV2 TRBD1 TGTGCCAGCAGGCGATTGTCGAAGGGACAGATCTCCTACGAGCAGTACTTC CASRRLSKGQISYEQYF
TRBJ2-7 NA TRBV28 TRBD2 TGTGCCAGCAGACTGGGGACTAGCGGGTCCTACGAGCAGTACTTC CASRLGTSGSYEQYF
TRBJ1-4 NA TRBV6-5 NA TGTGCCAGCACCACCCGGGGACGGGAGGAAAAACTGTTTTTT CASTTRGREEKLFF
TRBJ2-7 few TRBV6-5 NA TGTGCCAGCAGTACTACTAGTGTAATGGGCGAGCAGTACTTC CASSTTSVMGEQYF
TRBJ1-5 NA TRBV7-8 NA TGTGCCAGCAGCTCGACAGGAAATAGCAATCAGCCCCAGCATTTT CASSSTGNSNQPQHF
TRBJ2-5 many TRBV11-2 TRBD2 TGTGCCAGCAGCTTAGGGCTAGCGGGAAGGGAGACCCAGTACTTC CASSLGLAGRETQYF
TRBJ2-7 NA TRBV4-2 TRBD1 TGTGCCAGCAGCCAAGAATGGCCAGGACAGGGGAACTATTACGAGCAGTACTTC CASSQEWPGQGNYYEQYF
TRBJ1-5 NA TRBV28 TRBD1 TGTGCCAGCAGTCCTACAGGGGAAGGCAATCAGCCCCAGCATTTT CASSPTGEGNQPQHF
TRBJ2-1 NA TRBV2 TRBD1 TGTGCCAGCAGACAGATCGGGACAGGGGGCGGGAATGAGCAGTTCTTC CASRQIGTGGGNEQFF
TRBJ2-1 once TRBV11-2 TRBD2 TGTGCCAGCAGCTTAGGCTCTAGCGGGAGTAGGTACAATGAGCAGTTCTTC CASSLGSSGSRYNEQFF
TRBJ2-7 NA TRBV7-9 TRBD1 TGTGCCAGCAGCGCGGGACAGGGGGCCTACGAGCAGTACTTC CASSAGQGAYEQYF
TRBJ2-7 NA TRBV27 NA TGTGCCAGCAGCTTTGGACAGCCCTACGAGCAGTACTTC CASSFGQPYEQYF
TRBJ2-1 NA TRBV2 TRBD2 TGTGCCAGCCGAGAGCGGGAGGGCCGCGGTGGGCAGTTCTTC CASREREGRGGQFF
TRBJ2-3 NA TRBV25-1 NA TGTGCCAGCAGTGAATCTCGGGATACGCAGTATTTT CASSESRDTQYF
TRBJ2-1 NA TRBV18 NA TGTGCCAGCTCACCACTGGTGAGTTACTACAATGAGCAGTTCTTC CASSPLVSYYNEQFF
TRBJ2-2 NA TRBV1 NA TGCACCAGCAGCCGATTCCAGCGGGAGGGCCAGGGGGAGCTGTTTTTT CTSSRFQREGQGELFF
TRBJ2-1 NA TRBV5-1 TRBD2 TGCGCCAGCAGCTTGGCCTACGGGAGGGCCTCCTACAATGAGCAGTTCTTC CASSLAYGRASYNEQFF
TRBJ2-7 few TRBV28 NA TGTGCCAGACGCTTGAGCATAACCTACGAGCAGTACTTC CARRLSITYEQYF
TRBJ1-4 NA TRBV9 TRBD1 TGTGCCAGCAGCTCACGGACAGGGACTAATGAAAAACTGTTTTTT CASSSRTGTNEKLFF
TRBJ2-7 NA TRBV5-1 TRBD2 TGCGCCAGCAGCTTGGTCGTAGCGGGAGGAACGGAGCAGTACTTC CASSLVVAGGTEQYF
TRBJ2-7 once TRBV28 TRBD1 TGTGCCAGCATCACCCGACAGGGGGGACCTCCTAACGAGCAGTACTTC CASITRQGGPPNEQYF
TRBJ1-5 NA TRBV5-1 TRBD1 TGCGCCAGCAGTTCTACAGGGGGAAGCAATCAGCCCCAGCATTTT CASSSTGGSNQPQHF
TRBJ2-1 NA TRBV3-1/TRBV3-2 NA TGTGCCAGCAGCCAAGAGTGGTCGGGATACAATGAGCAGTTCTTC CASSQEWSGYNEQFF
TRBJ2-1 NA TRBV11-1 NA TGTGCCATTTCTATTTACAATGAGCAGTTCTTC CAISIYNEQFF
TRBJ2-2 NA TRBV3-1/TRBV3-2 TRBD2 TGTGCCAGCAGCCAGACTAGCGGAGCGAACACCGGGGAGCTGTTTTTT CASSQTSGANTGELFF
TRBJ2-2 NA TRBV7-2 NA TGTGCCAGCAGCTTAAAACTTTCCTCGAACACCGGGGAGCTGTTTTTT CASSLKLSSNTGELFF
TRBJ1-1 NA TRBV20-1 TRBD1 TGCAGTGCTCTCCGGGACAGGAGGGTTTTCTTT CSALRDRRVFF
TRBJ2-5 NA TRBV3-1/TRBV3-2 TRBD2 TGTGCCAGCAGCCGGACTAGCGGGAGGGCAGGAGAGACCCAGTACTTC CASSRTSGRAGETQYF
TRBJ1-5 NA TRBV3-1/TRBV3-2 NA TGTGCCAGCAGCCTAGGCACAGGTAATCAGCCCCAGCATTTT CASSLGTGNQPQHF
TRBJ2-1 NA TRBV7-3 NA TGTGCCAGCAGCCCCTGGCCGGAGGGTGAGCAGTTCTTC CASSPWPEGEQFF
TRBJ2-5 NA TRBV7-2 TRBD2 TGTGCCAGCACGCGATCGGCGGGAGGGCCGGAGACCCAGTACTTC CASTRSAGGPETQYF
TRBJ1-4 NA TRBV6-5 TRBD1 TGTGCCAGCAGTTTTTTACAGGGGCGGTCTAATGAAAAACTGTTTTTT CASSFLQGRSNEKLFF
TRBJ2-4 NA TRBV3-1/TRBV3-2 TRBD1 TGTGCCAGCAGCCAAGTACCCGGCAGGGGGACGTTTTTAGCCAAAAACATTCAGTACTTC CASSQVPGRGTFLAKNIQYF
TRBJ2-1 few TRBV7-9 NA TGTGCCAGCAGCTACGGATCCAGGGGGGTGAGGCAGTTCTTC CASSYGSRGVRQFF
TRBJ2-7 NA TRBV19 NA TGTGCCAGTGCGGTAGCCCCGAGCCGATACGAGCAGTACTTC CASAVAPSRYEQYF
TRBJ1-5 NA TRBV19 NA TGTGCCAGTAGTCTGGGAGGGGGAACCAATCAGCCCCAGCATTTT CASSLGGGTNQPQHF
TRBJ2-3 NA TRBV29-1 TRBD2 TGCAGCGCCTTAAAACTAGCGGAATACACAGATACGCAGTATTTT CSALKLAEYTDTQYF
TRBJ2-7 NA TRBV7-2 TRBD2 TGTGCCAGCAGCTCGGGACTAGCGTTTCCCGAGCAGTACTTC CASSSGLAFPEQYF
TRBJ1-2 NA TRBV12-3/TRBV12-4 NA TGTGCCAGCAGTATCGGACAGAGCTATGGCTACACCTTC CASSIGQSYGYTF